This T cell receptor beta chain is from a study of CD8 T cells in Susac syndrome. RNA, at about 0.45 to 1 ug, was reverse transcribed with random hexamers. TCRdb ran MiXCR on the immunoSEQ multiplex PCR reads and lists one entry per CDR3 protein. Of roughly 100,000 distinct CDR3 sequences listed, approximately 93% are singletons. V lost 0 bases and J lost 7; bases outside the gene matches: 8. The CDR3 consists of 16 residues. The V gene's germline CDR1 is DFQATT and CDR2 SNEGSKA (reference sequence). V gene TRBV20-1 combines with J gene TRBJ2-1; TRBD2 aligns across 11 bases. The receptor's source is a human donor with Susac syndrome. What was sequenced was CD8+ T cells from PBMCs. CDR3 region: CSARDLTSGGWNEQFF. CDR3 in DNA: TGCAGTGCTAGAGATTTAACTAGCGGGGGTTGGAATGAGCAGTTCTTC.